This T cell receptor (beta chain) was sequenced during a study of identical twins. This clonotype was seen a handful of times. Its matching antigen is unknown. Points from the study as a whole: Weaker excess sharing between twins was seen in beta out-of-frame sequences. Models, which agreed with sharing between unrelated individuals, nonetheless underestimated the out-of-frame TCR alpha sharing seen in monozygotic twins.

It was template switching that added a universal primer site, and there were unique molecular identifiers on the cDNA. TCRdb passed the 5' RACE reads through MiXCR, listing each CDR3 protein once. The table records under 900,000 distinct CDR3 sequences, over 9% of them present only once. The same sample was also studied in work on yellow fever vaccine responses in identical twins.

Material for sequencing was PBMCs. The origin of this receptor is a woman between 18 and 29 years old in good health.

The CDR3 here is CASSLDSAGVYDEQFF. CDR3 sequence (DNA): TGCGCCAGCAGCTTGGATTCCGCGGGGGTATACGATGAGCAGTTCTTC. V gene TRBV5-1 combines with J gene TRBJ2-1, with 7 bases that match TRBD2. V trimming: 0 bases; J trimming: 8 bases; junction bases outside the gene matches: 11. CDR1 SGHRS and CDR2 YFSETQ come from the germline V gene. The CDR3 spans 16 residues.